This TCR beta chain was retrieved from a study of blood T cell repertoires in COVID-19. Study details: Some COVID-19 samples were acute and others convalescent; all came from the United States, Italy and Spain.

The germline V and J ends were trimmed by 7 bases and 0 bases, with 14 bases remaining between them. This CDR3 has 14 amino acids. In germline, CDR1 is SGHRS, CDR2 YFSETQ. A Seattle source enrolled patients during active infection and followed them longitudinally. Some clones are missing from TCRdb's copy, which holds only in-frame ones; the method was immunoSEQ multiplex PCR. Altogether just over 350,000 clones are present, around 88% being singletons, with the ten largest covering just over 7%. The chain combines TRBV5-1 with TRBJ2-7; tentatively, D is TRBD2 (7 bases). The specimen sequenced was peripheral blood. This clonotype was sampled from a woman aged 55-75 years with COVID-19, enrolled during active disease. CDR3 region: CASRRGHSSYEQYF. As DNA, the CDR3 is TGCGCCAGCCGGCGGGGGCATAGCTCCTACGAGCAGTACTTC.